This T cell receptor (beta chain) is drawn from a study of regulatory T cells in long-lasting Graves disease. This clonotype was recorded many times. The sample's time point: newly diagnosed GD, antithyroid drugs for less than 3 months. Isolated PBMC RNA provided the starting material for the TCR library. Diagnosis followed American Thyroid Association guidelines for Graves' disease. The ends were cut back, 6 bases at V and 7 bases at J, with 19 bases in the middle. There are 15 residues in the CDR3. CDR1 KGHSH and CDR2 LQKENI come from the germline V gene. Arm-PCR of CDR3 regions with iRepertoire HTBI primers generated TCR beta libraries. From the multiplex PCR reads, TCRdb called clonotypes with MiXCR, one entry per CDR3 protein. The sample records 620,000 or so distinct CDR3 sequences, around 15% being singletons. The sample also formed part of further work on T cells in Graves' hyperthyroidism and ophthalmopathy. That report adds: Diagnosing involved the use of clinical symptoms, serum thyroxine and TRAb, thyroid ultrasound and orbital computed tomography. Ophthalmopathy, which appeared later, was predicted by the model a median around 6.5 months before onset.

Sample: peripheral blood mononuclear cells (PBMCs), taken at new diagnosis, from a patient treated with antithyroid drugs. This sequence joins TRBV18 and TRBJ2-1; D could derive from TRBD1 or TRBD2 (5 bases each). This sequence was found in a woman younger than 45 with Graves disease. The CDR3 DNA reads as TGTGCCAGCTCCTCGAGTAGGGGCGAGGGGAATGAGCAGTTCTTC. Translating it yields CASSSSRGEGNEQFF.